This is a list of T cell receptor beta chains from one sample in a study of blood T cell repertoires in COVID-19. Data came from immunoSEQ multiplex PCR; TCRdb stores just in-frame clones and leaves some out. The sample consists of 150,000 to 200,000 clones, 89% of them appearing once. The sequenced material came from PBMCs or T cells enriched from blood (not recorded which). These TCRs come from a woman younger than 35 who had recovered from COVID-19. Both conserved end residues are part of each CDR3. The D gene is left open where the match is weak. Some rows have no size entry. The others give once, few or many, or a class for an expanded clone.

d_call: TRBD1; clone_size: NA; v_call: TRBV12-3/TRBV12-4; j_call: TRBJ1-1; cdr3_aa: CASRGTGGAFF; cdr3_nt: TGTGCCAGCAGGGGGACAGGAGGGGCTTTCTTT
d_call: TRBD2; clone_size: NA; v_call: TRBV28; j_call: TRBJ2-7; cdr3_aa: CASRTGGGITYEQYF; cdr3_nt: TGTGCCAGCAGGACCGGCGGGGGTATAACTTACGAGCAGTACTTC
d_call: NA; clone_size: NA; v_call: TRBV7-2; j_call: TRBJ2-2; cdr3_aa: CASSSRAPPGTGELFF; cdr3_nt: TGTGCCAGCAGCTCTCGAGCGCCCCCGGGAACCGGGGAGCTGTTTTTT
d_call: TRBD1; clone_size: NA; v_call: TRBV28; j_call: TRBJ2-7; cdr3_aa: CASTAPGQSILTAKEQYF; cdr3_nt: TGTGCCAGCACCGCTCCGGGACAGTCTATCCTGACGGCTAAGGAGCAGTACTTC
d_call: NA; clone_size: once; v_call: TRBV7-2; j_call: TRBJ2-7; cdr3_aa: CASSLVGGNYEQYF; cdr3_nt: TGTGCCAGCAGCTTAGTGGGCGGGAATTACGAGCAGTACTTC
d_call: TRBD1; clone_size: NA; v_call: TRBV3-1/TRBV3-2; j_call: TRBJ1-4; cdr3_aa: CASSPDSGGGEKLFF; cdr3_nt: TGTGCCAGCAGCCCAGACTCAGGGGGAGGTGAAAAACTGTTTTTT
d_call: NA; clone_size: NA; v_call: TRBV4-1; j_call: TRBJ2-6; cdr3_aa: CASSQRGTGANVLTF; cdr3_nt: TGCGCCAGCAGCCAACGCGGAACTGGGGCCAACGTCCTGACTTTC
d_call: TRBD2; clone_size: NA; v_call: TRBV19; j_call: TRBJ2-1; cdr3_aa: CASKGGRNSYNEQFF; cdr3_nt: TGTGCCAGTAAAGGCGGGAGGAACTCCTACAATGAGCAGTTCTTC
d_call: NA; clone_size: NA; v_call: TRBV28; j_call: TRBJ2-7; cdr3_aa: CASTLVRSQGHEQYF; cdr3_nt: TGTGCCAGCACCCTGGTACGCTCTCAGGGCCACGAGCAGTACTTC
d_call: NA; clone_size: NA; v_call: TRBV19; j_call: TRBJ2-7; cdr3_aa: CASSILLSPGEQYF; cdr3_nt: TGTGCCAGTAGTATCCTCCTCTCGCCGGGCGAGCAGTACTTC
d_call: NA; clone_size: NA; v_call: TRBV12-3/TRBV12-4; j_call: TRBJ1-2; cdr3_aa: CASSLSMSGGYTF; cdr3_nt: TGTGCCAGCAGTTTGTCGATGAGCGGAGGCTACACCTTC
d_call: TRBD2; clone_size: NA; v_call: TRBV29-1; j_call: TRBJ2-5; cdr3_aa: CSVGVLAGGGETQYF; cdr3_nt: TGCAGCGTTGGGGTACTAGCGGGAGGCGGAGAGACCCAGTACTTC
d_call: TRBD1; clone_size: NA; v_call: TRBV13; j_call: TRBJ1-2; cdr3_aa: CASSPGTGESNYGYTF; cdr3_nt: TGTGCCAGCAGCCCCGGGACAGGGGAATCTAACTATGGCTACACCTTC
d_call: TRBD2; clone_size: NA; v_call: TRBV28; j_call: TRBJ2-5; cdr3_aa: CASTTGLDLFQTQYF; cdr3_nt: TGTGCCAGCACTACAGGACTAGACCTTTTTCAGACCCAGTACTTC
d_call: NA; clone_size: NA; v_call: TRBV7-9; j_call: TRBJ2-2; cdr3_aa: CASSFSSLNTGELFF; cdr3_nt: TGTGCCAGCAGCTTCAGTAGCCTGAACACCGGGGAGCTGTTTTTT
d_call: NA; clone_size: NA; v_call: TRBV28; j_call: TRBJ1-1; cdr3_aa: CASSYPGGGTEAFF; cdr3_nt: TGTGCCAGCAGTTACCCGGGAGGGGGAACTGAAGCTTTCTTT
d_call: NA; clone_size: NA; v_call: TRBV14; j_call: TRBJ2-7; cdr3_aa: CASSLTGEQYF; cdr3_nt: TGTGCCAGCAGCCTGACAGGCGAGCAGTACTTC
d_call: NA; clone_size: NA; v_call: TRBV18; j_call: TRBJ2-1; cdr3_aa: CASSPLDEQFF; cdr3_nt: TGTGCCAGCTCACCTCTTGATGAGCAGTTCTTC
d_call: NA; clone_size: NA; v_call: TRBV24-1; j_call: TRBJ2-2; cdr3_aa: CATRAGADTGELFF; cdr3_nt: TGTGCCACTAGAGCGGGTGCGGACACCGGGGAGCTGTTTTTT
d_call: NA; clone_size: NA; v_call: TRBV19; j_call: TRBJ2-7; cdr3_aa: CASSPGNAGAYEQYF; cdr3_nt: TGTGCCAGTAGTCCTGGTAACGCGGGGGCTTACGAGCAGTACTTC
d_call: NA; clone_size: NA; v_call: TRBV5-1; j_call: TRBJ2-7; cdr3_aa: CASSLASGGRPYEQYF; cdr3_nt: TGCGCCAGCAGCTTGGCCTCCGGGGGGCGTCCCTACGAGCAGTACTTC
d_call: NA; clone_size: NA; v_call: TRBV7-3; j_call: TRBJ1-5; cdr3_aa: CASSVGANQPQHF; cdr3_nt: TGTGCCAGCAGCGTGGGGGCCAATCAGCCCCAGCATTTT